This is a list of T cell receptor beta chains from one sample in a study of T cell responses to AZD1222 COVID-19 vaccine. Sequenced by immunoSEQ multiplex PCR; TCRdb stores in-frame clones only, minus some. The sample carries tens of thousands of clones, about nine tenths recorded once. The sample was peripheral blood, taken 28 days after the second AZD1222 dose. Receptors originate from an adult who received the AZD1222 COVID-19 vaccine. CDR3s include the opening cysteine and the closing phenylalanine or tryptophan. Fields, in order: CDR3 length, D gene, clone size, J gene, V gene, CDR3 DNA, CDR3 protein. The D gene is left open where the match is weak. The size of a clone is reported for some rows only, either as once, few or many, or as a class for expanded clones.

len: 17
d_gene: TRBD1
abundance: -
j_gene: TRBJ1-2
v_gene: TRBV7-2
CDR3nt: TGTGCCAGCAGCCCAACCAGAAGGACAGGGGGCGCGAGTGGCTACACCTTC
CDR3aa: CASSPTRRTGGASGYTF

len: 17
d_gene: TRBD1
abundance: -
j_gene: TRBJ2-7
v_gene: TRBV19
CDR3nt: TGTGCCAGTAGTAAACATACTCCGGGACAGGGTTCCTACGAGCAGTACTTC
CDR3aa: CASSKHTPGQGSYEQYF

len: 14
d_gene: -
abundance: -
j_gene: TRBJ1-1
v_gene: TRBV6-4
CDR3nt: TGTGCCAGCAGTGAAAGTCAGGAGAACACTGAAGCTTTCTTT
CDR3aa: CASSESQENTEAFF

len: 14
d_gene: -
abundance: -
j_gene: TRBJ1-1
v_gene: TRBV9
CDR3nt: TGTGCCAGCAGCGTCCTGCAGGATAACACTGAAGCTTTCTTT
CDR3aa: CASSVLQDNTEAFF

len: 14
d_gene: -
abundance: -
j_gene: TRBJ1-6
v_gene: TRBV30
CDR3nt: TGTGCCTGGGGGTTTCCGGGGGGCTTATCACCCCTCCACTTT
CDR3aa: CAWGFPGGLSPLHF

len: 13
d_gene: TRBD1
abundance: -
j_gene: TRBJ1-2
v_gene: TRBV5-6
CDR3nt: TGTGCCAGCAGCTGGGCAGGGGGCTATGGCTACACCTTC
CDR3aa: CASSWAGGYGYTF

len: 15
d_gene: -
abundance: -
j_gene: TRBJ2-1
v_gene: TRBV27
CDR3nt: TGTGCCAGCAGTTACCAAAGAGGGGCTGGCGATGAGCAGTTCTTC
CDR3aa: CASSYQRGAGDEQFF

len: 14
d_gene: TRBD2
abundance: -
j_gene: TRBJ2-3
v_gene: TRBV5-1
CDR3nt: TGCGCCAGCAGCTTGCTAGCGGGAACAGATACGCAGTATTTT
CDR3aa: CASSLLAGTDTQYF

len: 11
d_gene: -
abundance: once
j_gene: TRBJ1-1
v_gene: TRBV4-1
CDR3nt: TGCGCCAGCAGCCAAGGGACAGTAGCTTTCTTT
CDR3aa: CASSQGTVAFF

len: 14
d_gene: -
abundance: -
j_gene: TRBJ1-3
v_gene: TRBV5-8
CDR3nt: TGTGCCAGCTACCCACAGGGCTCGGGAAACACCATATATTTT
CDR3aa: CASYPQGSGNTIYF

len: 16
d_gene: TRBD2
abundance: -
j_gene: TRBJ2-3
v_gene: TRBV19
CDR3nt: TGTGCCAGTACCGTTAGCGGGGGGGCTAGCACAGATACGCAGTATTTT
CDR3aa: CASTVSGGASTDTQYF

len: 13
d_gene: -
abundance: -
j_gene: TRBJ2-7
v_gene: TRBV6-5
CDR3nt: TGTGCCAGCAGGAAGACAGGATCCTACGAGCAGTACTTC
CDR3aa: CASRKTGSYEQYF

len: 14
d_gene: -
abundance: -
j_gene: TRBJ2-2
v_gene: TRBV30
CDR3nt: TGTGCCTGGAGTGTATTAATGGGCACCGGGGAGCTGTTTTTT
CDR3aa: CAWSVLMGTGELFF

len: 17
d_gene: TRBD1
abundance: -
j_gene: TRBJ2-3
v_gene: TRBV7-2
CDR3nt: TGTGCCAGCAGCTTAGCTACCCGACAGGGCCCTACAGATACGCAGTATTTT
CDR3aa: CASSLATRQGPTDTQYF

len: 15
d_gene: -
abundance: -
j_gene: TRBJ1-1
v_gene: TRBV14
CDR3nt: TGTGCCAACAGCCCGATCTCGGGGATGAACACTGAAGCTTTCTTT
CDR3aa: CANSPISGMNTEAFF

len: 16
d_gene: TRBD1
abundance: -
j_gene: TRBJ1-5
v_gene: TRBV5-1
CDR3nt: TGCGCCAGCAGCCCGGGACAGATGGAGGGCAATCAGCCCCAGCATTTT
CDR3aa: CASSPGQMEGNQPQHF

len: 13
d_gene: -
abundance: -
j_gene: TRBJ1-2
v_gene: TRBV7-9
CDR3nt: TGTGCCAGCAGCTTTACAGGGCGGGGTGGCTACACCTTC
CDR3aa: CASSFTGRGGYTF

len: 12
d_gene: -
abundance: -
j_gene: TRBJ1-1
v_gene: TRBV30
CDR3nt: TGTGCCTGGAAACGGGCGAGCACTGAAGCTTTCTTT
CDR3aa: CAWKRASTEAFF

len: 15
d_gene: -
abundance: -
j_gene: TRBJ2-7
v_gene: TRBV7-2
CDR3nt: TGTGCCAGCAGCTCCCCAGACAGGTTTGTCCACGAGCAGTACTTC
CDR3aa: CASSSPDRFVHEQYF

len: 12
d_gene: -
abundance: -
j_gene: TRBJ2-7
v_gene: TRBV20-1
CDR3nt: TGCAGTGCTAGTGGGGGGATTTTCGAGCAGTACTTC
CDR3aa: CSASGGIFEQYF

len: 15
d_gene: TRBD1
abundance: -
j_gene: TRBJ1-4
v_gene: TRBV19
CDR3nt: TGTGCCGTGAGCCAGGGGGCTGTAACTAATGAAAAACTGTTTTTT
CDR3aa: CAVSQGAVTNEKLFF

len: 11
d_gene: -
abundance: -
j_gene: TRBJ1-6
v_gene: TRBV5-5
CDR3nt: TGTGGAAAACTTCATAATTCACCCCTCCACTTT
CDR3aa: CGKLHNSPLHF

len: 17
d_gene: TRBD1
abundance: -
j_gene: TRBJ1-3
v_gene: TRBV4-3
CDR3nt: TGCGCCAGCAGCCAAGATGCCCGAGCACAGGGGCGAAACACCATATATTTT
CDR3aa: CASSQDARAQGRNTIYF

len: 17
d_gene: TRBD1
abundance: -
j_gene: TRBJ2-6
v_gene: TRBV7-9
CDR3nt: TGTGCCAGCAGCCCGCGGGACAGGGGGTCTGGGGCCAACGTCCTGACTTTC
CDR3aa: CASSPRDRGSGANVLTF

len: 15
d_gene: -
abundance: -
j_gene: TRBJ1-1
v_gene: TRBV14
CDR3nt: TGTGCCAGCAGCCAAGTACGGGGGTTCAACACTGAAGCTTTCTTT
CDR3aa: CASSQVRGFNTEAFF

len: 18
d_gene: TRBD1
abundance: -
j_gene: TRBJ1-1
v_gene: TRBV5-1
CDR3nt: TGCGCCAGCAGCTTTCACTCGGAGACAGGGGGAATGAACACTGAAGCTTTCTTT
CDR3aa: CASSFHSETGGMNTEAFF

len: 15
d_gene: -
abundance: once
j_gene: TRBJ2-7
v_gene: TRBV19
CDR3nt: TGTGCCAGTAGTTCCCGGACAGTTACAGGCTACGAGCAGTACTTC
CDR3aa: CASSSRTVTGYEQYF

len: 13
d_gene: TRBD1
abundance: -
j_gene: TRBJ1-1
v_gene: TRBV7-2
CDR3nt: TGTGCCAGCAGGTCCTCCGGGACAGGGGAAGCTTTCTTT
CDR3aa: CASRSSGTGEAFF

len: 12
d_gene: -
abundance: -
j_gene: TRBJ1-2
v_gene: TRBV6-5
CDR3nt: TGTGCCAGCAGGCAGGGAGACTATGGCTACACCTTC
CDR3aa: CASRQGDYGYTF

len: 13
d_gene: TRBD1
abundance: -
j_gene: TRBJ2-7
v_gene: TRBV7-2
CDR3nt: TGTGCCAGCAGATTGGGACAGTCCTACGAGCAGTACTTC
CDR3aa: CASRLGQSYEQYF

len: 14
d_gene: TRBD1
abundance: -
j_gene: TRBJ1-2
v_gene: TRBV24-1
CDR3nt: TGTGCCACCAGTGATTGGACAGGGATCTATGGCTACACCTTC
CDR3aa: CATSDWTGIYGYTF

len: 14
d_gene: -
abundance: -
j_gene: TRBJ1-2
v_gene: TRBV30
CDR3nt: TGTGCCTGGAGTGCCCAGACAGTGGTCTATGGCTACACCTTC
CDR3aa: CAWSAQTVVYGYTF

len: 16
d_gene: -
abundance: -
j_gene: TRBJ1-4
v_gene: TRBV24-1
CDR3nt: TGTGCCACCAGTGATTTTATGGATACAACTAATGAAAAACTGTTTTTT
CDR3aa: CATSDFMDTTNEKLFF

len: 13
d_gene: -
abundance: -
j_gene: TRBJ1-2
v_gene: TRBV5-5
CDR3nt: TGTGCCAGCAGCTTGGGACAGGTGCGGGGCTACACCTTC
CDR3aa: CASSLGQVRGYTF

len: 16
d_gene: TRBD1
abundance: -
j_gene: TRBJ2-3
v_gene: TRBV5-5
CDR3nt: TGTGCCAGCAGCTATGACAGGGGGGCAATCACAGATACGCAGTATTTT
CDR3aa: CASSYDRGAITDTQYF

len: 13
d_gene: -
abundance: -
j_gene: TRBJ2-1
v_gene: TRBV5-6
CDR3nt: TGTGCCAGCAGCTTGTTAGGGAACAATGAGCAGTTCTTC
CDR3aa: CASSLLGNNEQFF

len: 12
d_gene: -
abundance: once
j_gene: TRBJ1-4
v_gene: TRBV5-6
CDR3nt: TGTGCCAGCAGCCTTTTTCGGGAAAAACTGTTTTTT
CDR3aa: CASSLFREKLFF

len: 16
d_gene: -
abundance: -
j_gene: TRBJ2-7
v_gene: TRBV7-2
CDR3nt: TGTGCCAGCAGCTTAGAATGGCGGTCTGGGGTAGGGGAGCAGTACTTC
CDR3aa: CASSLEWRSGVGEQYF

len: 13
d_gene: TRBD1
abundance: -
j_gene: TRBJ1-2
v_gene: TRBV12-3/TRBV12-4
CDR3nt: TGTGCCAGCAGAACCACAGGGGAGGATGGCTACACCTTC
CDR3aa: CASRTTGEDGYTF

len: 15
d_gene: -
abundance: once
j_gene: TRBJ1-5
v_gene: TRBV6-2/TRBV6-3
CDR3nt: TGTGCCAGCAGTTACGGTCAGGGAGGCAATCAGCCCCAGCATTTT
CDR3aa: CASSYGQGGNQPQHF

len: 16
d_gene: -
abundance: -
j_gene: TRBJ1-2
v_gene: TRBV6-1
CDR3nt: TGTGCCAGCAGTGATAACCGGGACATCGCTAACTATGGCTACACCTTC
CDR3aa: CASSDNRDIANYGYTF

len: 14
d_gene: -
abundance: -
j_gene: TRBJ1-3
v_gene: TRBV6-4
CDR3nt: TGTGCCAGCCCTGACAGCGAAATTGGAAACACCATATATTTT
CDR3aa: CASPDSEIGNTIYF

len: 17
d_gene: TRBD1
abundance: -
j_gene: TRBJ2-2
v_gene: TRBV6-4
CDR3nt: TGTGCCAGCAGTCGCTGGGGGACAGGGTCGAACACCGGGGAGCTGTTTTTT
CDR3aa: CASSRWGTGSNTGELFF

len: 9
d_gene: -
abundance: -
j_gene: TRBJ1-2
v_gene: TRBV10-3
CDR3nt: TGTGCCGTCGGCCTAGCCTACACCTTC
CDR3aa: CAVGLAYTF

len: 13
d_gene: -
abundance: -
j_gene: TRBJ2-7
v_gene: TRBV6-5
CDR3nt: TGTGCCAGCAGTTACTCTATCGACTACGAGCAGTACTTC
CDR3aa: CASSYSIDYEQYF

len: 15
d_gene: -
abundance: few
j_gene: TRBJ1-1
v_gene: TRBV19
CDR3nt: TGTGCCAGTAGTATCCGTCAGGGCCTGGGTACTGAAGCTTTCTTT
CDR3aa: CASSIRQGLGTEAFF

len: 14
d_gene: TRBD1
abundance: -
j_gene: TRBJ1-5
v_gene: TRBV19
CDR3nt: TGTGCCAGTAGTGAGGGGGCCGGTTATCAGCCCCAGCATTTT
CDR3aa: CASSEGAGYQPQHF

len: 13
d_gene: -
abundance: -
j_gene: TRBJ2-2
v_gene: TRBV30
CDR3nt: TGTGCCTGGGGACAGTCGAACACCGGGGAGCTGTTTTTT
CDR3aa: CAWGQSNTGELFF

len: 15
d_gene: -
abundance: -
j_gene: TRBJ1-4
v_gene: TRBV3-1/TRBV3-2
CDR3nt: TGTGCCAGCAGCCAAGATAGGGGGGGAGGTGAAAAACTGTTTTTT
CDR3aa: CASSQDRGGGEKLFF

len: 10
d_gene: -
abundance: -
j_gene: TRBJ1-1
v_gene: TRBV28
CDR3nt: TGTGCCAGCAGTTCCCGCGAAGCTTTCTTT
CDR3aa: CASSSREAFF

len: 12
d_gene: -
abundance: -
j_gene: TRBJ2-5
v_gene: TRBV6-2/TRBV6-3
CDR3nt: TGTGCCAGCAGCAGGGTCCGAGAGACCCAGTACTTC
CDR3aa: CASSRVRETQYF

len: 10
d_gene: -
abundance: -
j_gene: TRBJ2-7
v_gene: TRBV6-4
CDR3nt: TGTGCCAGCAATCCCTACGAGCAGTACTTC
CDR3aa: CASNPYEQYF

len: 14
d_gene: -
abundance: -
j_gene: TRBJ1-1
v_gene: TRBV9
CDR3nt: TGTGCCTCGGGGGGGGCGCAAGTGAACACTGAAGCTTTCTTT
CDR3aa: CASGGAQVNTEAFF

len: 13
d_gene: TRBD1
abundance: -
j_gene: TRBJ1-6
v_gene: TRBV30
CDR3nt: TGTGCCTGGAGAGGGACAGGGAATTCACCCCTCCACTTT
CDR3aa: CAWRGTGNSPLHF

len: 17
d_gene: TRBD1
abundance: -
j_gene: TRBJ1-2
v_gene: TRBV7-2
CDR3nt: TGTGCCAGCAGCTTACCACCGGGACAGGGGGTAATCTATGGCTACACCTTC
CDR3aa: CASSLPPGQGVIYGYTF